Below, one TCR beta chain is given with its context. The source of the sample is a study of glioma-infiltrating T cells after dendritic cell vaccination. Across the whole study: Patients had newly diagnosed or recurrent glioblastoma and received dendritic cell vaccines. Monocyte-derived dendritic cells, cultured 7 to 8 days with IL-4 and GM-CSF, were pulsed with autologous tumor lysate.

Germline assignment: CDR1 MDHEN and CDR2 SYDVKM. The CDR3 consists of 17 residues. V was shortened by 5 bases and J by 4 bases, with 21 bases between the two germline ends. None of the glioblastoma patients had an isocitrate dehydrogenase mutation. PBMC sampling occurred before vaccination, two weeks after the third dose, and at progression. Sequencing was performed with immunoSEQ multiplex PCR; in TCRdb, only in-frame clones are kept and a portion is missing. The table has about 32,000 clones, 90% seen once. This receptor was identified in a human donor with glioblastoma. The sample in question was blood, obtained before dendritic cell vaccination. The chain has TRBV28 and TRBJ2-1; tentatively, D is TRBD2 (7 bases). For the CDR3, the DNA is TGTGCCAGCAGTCGACTCAGCGGGACACTGTTATACAATGAGCAGTTCTTC. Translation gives CASSRLSGTLLYNEQFF.